The following is a T cell receptor beta chain sequence with its context. Its antigen is undetermined. The assay was immunoSEQ multiplex PCR, and TCRdb's table has in-frame clones only and misses some. The table records around 85,000 clones, around 90% of them present only once. Looked up from germline, CDR1 is MDHEN and CDR2 is SYDVKM. The CDR3 is 12 amino acids. The V and J ends lost 4 bases and 7 bases respectively, with 9 bases between them. These data are taken from a study of OX40 agonist ivuxolimab in advanced cancers. Study-wide findings and caveats: Low normalized clonal expansion also occurred in some nonresponding patients.

The sequencing here drew on CD4+ or CD8+ T cells sorted from blood, taken in a trial of the OX40 agonist ivuxolimab. This clonotype was sampled from an adult with an advanced solid tumor such as melanoma, head and neck, liver or kidney cancer. The rearrangement joins TRBV28 to TRBJ2-3; no clear D. The CDR3 here is CASSSLSYTQYF. CDR3 coding DNA: TGTGCCAGCAGTTCTCTATCGTATACGCAGTATTTT.